This is a list of T cell receptor beta chains from one sample in a study of cytomegalovirus exposure and HLA in healthy donors. Clones were read by immunoSEQ multiplex PCR, and TCRdb kept only the in-frame ones, dropping some. The repertoire holds about 180,000 clones, with over 75% as singletons. Source material: PBMCs. The receptors come from a man in his 60s in good health and CMV-seronegative. CDR3s include the opening cysteine and the closing phenylalanine or tryptophan. The order of the fields is J gene, V gene, D gene, clone size, CDR3 protein, CDR3 DNA. A D gene is named only where the DNA matches it firmly. For some rows the clone size is stated as once, few or many, or as a class when expanded; others skip it.

j_gene: TRBJ2-5; v_gene: TRBV29-1; d_gene: TRBD2; abundance: .; CDR3aa: CSVAGLAGAPDRFEEETQYF; CDR3nt: TGCAGCGTCGCGGGACTAGCGGGGGCCCCGGATCGGTTCGAAGAAGAGACCCAGTACTTC
j_gene: TRBJ2-1; v_gene: TRBV29-1; d_gene: TRBD1; abundance: .; CDR3aa: CSVTGGYNEQFF; CDR3nt: TGCAGCGTTACAGGGGGCTACAATGAGCAGTTCTTC
j_gene: TRBJ1-1; v_gene: TRBV6-6; d_gene: .; abundance: .; CDR3aa: CASGRGGLGTEAFF; CDR3nt: TGTGCCAGCGGACGGGGGGGCTTGGGGACTGAAGCTTTCTTT
j_gene: TRBJ2-1; v_gene: TRBV29-1; d_gene: TRBD2; abundance: .; CDR3aa: CSGVKAGTTLFGEQFF; CDR3nt: TGCAGCGGCGTAAAAGCCGGGACTACCCTTTTTGGTGAGCAGTTCTTC
j_gene: TRBJ2-5; v_gene: TRBV7-2; d_gene: .; abundance: .; CDR3aa: CASSFPGEETQYF; CDR3nt: TGTGCCAGCAGCTTTCCAGGGGAGGAGACCCAGTACTTC
j_gene: TRBJ1-6; v_gene: TRBV2; d_gene: .; abundance: .; CDR3aa: CATHGFLNSPLNF; CDR3nt: TGTGCCACCCACGGGTTTCTTAATTCACCCCTCAACTTT
j_gene: TRBJ2-7; v_gene: TRBV2; d_gene: .; abundance: .; CDR3aa: CASSEARSSYEQYF; CDR3nt: TGTGCCAGCAGTGAAGCACGGAGCTCCTACGAGCAGTACTTC
j_gene: TRBJ2-3; v_gene: TRBV7-3; d_gene: .; abundance: .; CDR3aa: CASSPRVTDTQYF; CDR3nt: TGTGCCAGCAGCCCGCGCGTCACAGATACGCAGTATTTT
j_gene: TRBJ2-2; v_gene: TRBV19; d_gene: TRBD1; abundance: once; CDR3aa: CASSGGPNTGELFF; CDR3nt: TGTGCCAGTTCAGGGGGCCCGAACACCGGGGAGCTGTTTTTT
j_gene: TRBJ1-1; v_gene: TRBV5-4; d_gene: .; abundance: .; CDR3aa: CASSSRVDTEAFF; CDR3nt: TGTGCCAGCAGCTCGCGGGTGGACACTGAAGCTTTCTTT
j_gene: TRBJ1-1; v_gene: TRBV21-1; d_gene: .; abundance: few; CDR3aa: CASLTSDRVNTEAFF; CDR3nt: TGTGCCAGTTTAACCTCGGACAGGGTGAACACTGAAGCTTTCTTT
j_gene: TRBJ2-7; v_gene: TRBV7-2; d_gene: TRBD2; abundance: .; CDR3aa: CASSLATSGPYEQYF; CDR3nt: TGTGCCAGCAGCTTAGCGACTAGCGGACCCTACGAGCAGTACTTC
j_gene: TRBJ2-7; v_gene: TRBV5-6; d_gene: TRBD2; abundance: .; CDR3aa: CASSPHVGRGSYEQYF; CDR3nt: TGTGCCAGCAGCCCCCATGTCGGGAGGGGATCCTACGAGCAGTACTTC
j_gene: TRBJ1-4; v_gene: TRBV5-1; d_gene: .; abundance: .; CDR3aa: CASRPGEGLLPPEKLFF; CDR3nt: TGCGCCAGCCGCCCTGGAGAGGGCCTCCTTCCCCCCGAAAAACTGTTTTTT
j_gene: TRBJ2-7; v_gene: TRBV29-1; d_gene: TRBD1; abundance: once; CDR3aa: CSVAGPGDSLYEQYF; CDR3nt: TGCAGCGTTGCGGGACCTGGGGACAGCCTCTACGAGCAGTACTTC
j_gene: TRBJ2-3; v_gene: TRBV7-3; d_gene: TRBD2; abundance: .; CDR3aa: CASSLRAGVTDTQYF; CDR3nt: TGTGCCAGCAGCTTAAGAGCGGGAGTTACAGATACGCAGTATTTT
j_gene: TRBJ2-7; v_gene: TRBV14; d_gene: .; abundance: .; CDR3aa: CASSQVGFTYEQYF; CDR3nt: TGTGCCAGCAGCCAAGTGGGCTTCACCTACGAGCAGTACTTC
j_gene: TRBJ1-4; v_gene: TRBV29-1; d_gene: TRBD1; abundance: .; CDR3aa: CSAQSGTGEKLFF; CDR3nt: TGCAGCGCACAATCCGGGACAGGTGAAAAACTGTTTTTT
j_gene: TRBJ2-1; v_gene: TRBV5-1; d_gene: TRBD2; abundance: .; CDR3aa: CASRAQREARGEQFF; CDR3nt: TGCGCCAGCAGAGCCCAGCGGGAGGCACGAGGTGAGCAGTTCTTC
j_gene: TRBJ2-1; v_gene: TRBV18; d_gene: TRBD1; abundance: .; CDR3aa: CASSPLQGLGYNEQFF; CDR3nt: TGTGCCAGCTCACCATTACAGGGGTTAGGCTACAATGAGCAGTTCTTC
j_gene: TRBJ1-3; v_gene: TRBV6-1; d_gene: .; abundance: .; CDR3aa: CASSETGNRNTIYF; CDR3nt: TGTGCCAGCAGTGAAACGGGGAATCGAAACACCATATATTTT
j_gene: TRBJ1-5; v_gene: TRBV18; d_gene: .; abundance: .; CDR3aa: CASSPGQIVSNQPQHF; CDR3nt: TGTGCCAGCTCACCAGGGCAGATAGTAAGCAATCAGCCCCAGCATTTT
j_gene: TRBJ2-3; v_gene: TRBV5-1; d_gene: TRBD2; abundance: .; CDR3aa: CASSPRIAGGGGTDTQYF; CDR3nt: TGCGCCAGCAGCCCCCGAATAGCGGGGGGTGGGGGCACAGATACGCAGTATTTT
j_gene: TRBJ1-4; v_gene: TRBV16; d_gene: .; abundance: .; CDR3aa: CASSRTGNSEKLFF; CDR3nt: TGTGCCAGCAGCCGAACAGGGAACTCTGAAAAACTGTTTTTT
j_gene: TRBJ1-6; v_gene: TRBV2; d_gene: .; abundance: .; CDR3aa: CANIPENGSPLHF; CDR3nt: TGTGCCAACATACCGGAGAATGGTTCACCCCTCCACTTT
j_gene: TRBJ2-2; v_gene: TRBV7-9; d_gene: .; abundance: few; CDR3aa: CASSPPGGGELFF; CDR3nt: TGTGCCAGCAGCCCCCCAGGTGGCGGGGAGCTGTTTTTT
j_gene: TRBJ1-3; v_gene: TRBV10-1; d_gene: .; abundance: .; CDR3aa: CASWSASGKIRGSGNTIYF; CDR3nt: TGCGCCAGCTGGAGCGCCAGCGGAAAGATAAGAGGCTCTGGAAACACCATATATTTT
j_gene: TRBJ2-7; v_gene: TRBV5-6; d_gene: .; abundance: .; CDR3aa: CASSLDYRYEQYF; CDR3nt: TGTGCCAGCAGCTTGGACTACCGCTACGAGCAGTACTTC
j_gene: TRBJ1-1; v_gene: TRBV19; d_gene: TRBD1; abundance: .; CDR3aa: CASRRDREFEAFF; CDR3nt: TGTGCCAGTAGGAGAGACAGGGAGTTTGAAGCTTTCTTT
j_gene: TRBJ1-1; v_gene: TRBV30; d_gene: TRBD1; abundance: .; CDR3aa: CAWMKGQPGPTEAFF; CDR3nt: TGTGCCTGGATGAAGGGACAGCCCGGTCCCACTGAAGCTTTCTTT
j_gene: TRBJ2-7; v_gene: TRBV5-6; d_gene: TRBD2; abundance: many; CDR3aa: CASSYGTTATYEQYF; CDR3nt: TGTGCCAGCAGCTACGGGACTACAGCGACCTACGAGCAGTACTTC
j_gene: TRBJ1-1; v_gene: TRBV7-2; d_gene: .; abundance: .; CDR3aa: CASSLSRANTEAFF; CDR3nt: TGTGCCAGCAGCTTATCGCGGGCGAACACTGAAGCTTTCTTT
j_gene: TRBJ1-2; v_gene: TRBV5-6; d_gene: .; abundance: .; CDR3aa: CASSFSFYGYTF; CDR3nt: TGTGCCAGCAGCTTCTCTTTTTATGGCTACACCTTC
j_gene: TRBJ2-1; v_gene: TRBV7-3; d_gene: TRBD2; abundance: .; CDR3aa: CASSLMTTSGYHEQFF; CDR3nt: TGTGCCAGCAGCTTAATGACAACTAGCGGGTACCATGAGCAGTTCTTC
j_gene: TRBJ2-7; v_gene: TRBV11-1; d_gene: .; abundance: .; CDR3aa: CASSLTGLTNEQYF; CDR3nt: TGTGCCAGCAGCCTTACAGGGTTAACGAACGAGCAGTACTTC
j_gene: TRBJ1-5; v_gene: TRBV19; d_gene: TRBD1; abundance: .; CDR3aa: CASSDRDRGTQPQNF; CDR3nt: TGTGCCAGTAGTGACCGGGACAGGGGGACTCAGCCCCAGAATTTT
j_gene: TRBJ1-6; v_gene: TRBV5-1; d_gene: TRBD1; abundance: .; CDR3aa: CASSWTGDSENYNSPLHF; CDR3nt: TGCGCCAGCAGCTGGACAGGGGACTCTGAAAACTATAATTCACCTCTCCACTTT
j_gene: TRBJ2-5; v_gene: TRBV5-1; d_gene: TRBD2; abundance: few; CDR3aa: CASSLASGSRWETQYF; CDR3nt: TGCGCCAGCAGCTTGGCTAGCGGGAGTCGATGGGAGACCCAGTACTTC
j_gene: TRBJ2-7; v_gene: TRBV2; d_gene: TRBD1; abundance: .; CDR3aa: CASSAGTGTGAEQYF; CDR3nt: TGTGCCAGCAGTGCGGGGACAGGGACGGGGGCCGAGCAGTACTTC
j_gene: TRBJ2-5; v_gene: TRBV9; d_gene: TRBD2; abundance: .; CDR3aa: CASSSGGGLQETQYF; CDR3nt: TGTGCCAGCAGCTCCGGGGGGGGCCTTCAAGAGACCCAGTACTTC
j_gene: TRBJ1-1; v_gene: TRBV29-1; d_gene: .; abundance: .; CDR3aa: CSVLTGTMNTEAFF; CDR3nt: TGCAGCGTCTTGACAGGTACCATGAACACTGAAGCTTTCTTT
j_gene: TRBJ1-3; v_gene: TRBV9; d_gene: .; abundance: .; CDR3aa: CASSQGLGGGNTIYF; CDR3nt: TGTGCCAGCAGCCAAGGACTGGGAGGGGGAAACACCATATATTTC
j_gene: TRBJ2-2; v_gene: TRBV30; d_gene: TRBD2; abundance: .; CDR3aa: CAWTGTSRTFGELFF; CDR3nt: TGTGCCTGGACTGGGACTAGCAGGACTTTCGGGGAGCTGTTTTTT